This T cell receptor (beta chain) appears in the sequencing data of a study of blood T cell repertoires in COVID-19. Using immunoSEQ multiplex PCR, the repertoire was profiled, and TCRdb retains in-frame clones only, with some absent. The sample gives about 180,000 clones, roughly 84% of which show up once; about 20% is in the top ten. The sample consisted of peripheral blood. This clonotype was sampled from a person aged 65 to 85 with COVID-19, enrolled during active disease.

The CDR3 sequence is CASSPAGVSPLHF. As DNA, the CDR3 is TGTGCCAGCTCACCAGCAGGGGTTTCACCCCTCCACTTT. The rearrangement joins TRBV18 to TRBJ1-6; D is perhaps TRBD1 (6 bases). CDR1 is KGHSH, CDR2 LQKENI, per germline. CDR3 length: 13 residues. V was clipped by 2 bases and J by 9 bases, with 8 bases between them.